This T cell receptor (beta chain) was profiled in a study of naive and memory T cell subsets. The study, taken as a whole, reports: Diversity fell and Gini index rose from naive through CM, EM, EMRA.

CDR1 is GTSNPN and CDR2 is SVGIG in the germline V gene (reference sequence). V was cut by 1 base and J by 7 bases, with 8 bases left in between. CDR3 length: 13 amino acids. CD4+ T cell IFNgamma after overnight CMV lysate exposure gave donor CMV status. Both TRBC1 and TRBC2 were covered by a beta constant-region primer of two equimolar oligonucleotides. Ligated cDNA was amplified by four rounds of PCR with nested alpha and beta constant-region primers and SP2. TCRdb called the UMI-ligation and nested PCR reads again in MiXCR, with one record for every CDR3 protein. The top ten clones hold more than 1.5% of a sample with 81,000 or so distinct CDR3 sequences, over 7% of them seen once. This clonotype was seen at least ten times. The target antigen is unknown.

This clonotype was obtained from a human donor in good health. The sequenced material came from central memory CD4+ T cells from blood. V and J are TRBV30 and TRBJ1-6; D is unresolved. CDR3 loop: CAWSAVVNSPLHF. The CDR3 bases are TGTGCCTGGAGTGCGGTCGTAAATTCACCCCTCCACTTT.